What follows are 11 T cell receptor beta chains derived from one specimen sequenced in a study of cytomegalovirus exposure and HLA in healthy donors. The PCR made use of 60 Vbeta and 13 Jbeta primers. The protocol was immunoSEQ multiplex PCR, while the TCRdb copy is restricted to in-frame clones and leaves out a portion. Of 200,000 to 250,000 clones listed, roughly 91% are singletons. Sequencing was carried out using PBMCs. These receptors came from a woman younger than 30 in good health and CMV-seronegative.

The V gene is TRBV2, the J gene TRBJ2-3, with 16 bases that match TRBD2. Germline trimming cut 4 bases from V and 1 base from J; bases unmatched to any gene: 5. This CDR3 comprises 18 residues. Germline-derived CDR1 and CDR2 are SNHLY and FYNNEI. The CDR3 is CASSAGLAGGPGTDTQYF. Written as DNA, the CDR3 is TGTGCCAGCAGTGCGGGACTAGCGGGGGGGCCCGGCACAGATACGCAGTATTTT.

The rearrangement links TRBV5-1 to TRBJ1-2; possibly TRBD1 for D (5 bases). The V and J ends lost 4 bases and 5 bases respectively, with 6 bases between them. CDR1 is SGHRS, CDR2 YFSETQ, per germline. This CDR3 spans 11 amino acids. The CDR3 region is CASSPGYGYTF. The DNA of the CDR3 is TGCGCCAGCAGCCCAGGGTATGGCTACACCTTC.

This chain uses TRBV29-1 with TRBJ2-1; the match to TRBD2 covers 10 bases. The CDR3 consists of 16 residues. J was trimmed by 4 bases and V by 4 bases; bases with no gene match: 10. Germline V gene sequence: CDR1 SQVTM, CDR2 ANQGSEA. In nucleotides, the CDR3 is TGCAGCGTTGTTACTAGCGGGGAAGGCGTTTACAATGAGCAGTTCTTC. As protein: CSVVTSGEGVYNEQFF.

The chain is built from TRBV5-1 and TRBJ2-3, with 7 bases fitting TRBD2. Looked up from germline, CDR1 is SGHRS and CDR2 is YFSETQ. Trimming removed 0 bases from V and 2 bases from J; junction bases left unmatched: 6. This CDR3 is built from 16 residues. CDR3 sequence (DNA): TGCGCCAGCAGCTTGGCAATGGCGGGAGACACAGATACGCAGTATTTT. Residues: CASSLAMAGDTDTQYF.

This chain uses TRBV29-1 with TRBJ2-5, with 9 bases lining up with TRBD2. Germline V gene lookup returns CDR1 SQVTM and CDR2 ANQGSEA. The ends lost 1 base at V and 5 bases at J; junction bases unmatched: 8. The CDR3 length is 15 residues. The CDR3 loop reads CSVEGAGGPDETQYF. In DNA form, the CDR3 reads TGCAGCGTTGAAGGGGCGGGAGGGCCCGACGAGACCCAGTACTTC.

This clone appeared a few times. V gene TRBV7-6 combines with J gene TRBJ2-5, with D possibly TRBD1 on 6 matching bases. Germline CDR1 is SGHVS and CDR2 is FNYEAQ. The CDR3 is made up of 17 amino acids. Trimming removed 4 bases from V and 2 bases from J, with 20 bases in between. The CDR3 DNA is TGTGCCAGCAGCTATCACCCTGGAGGACAGATACAAGAGACCCAGTACTTC. Translating gives CASSYHPGGQIQETQYF.

In its sample, this clone was seen once. V and J are TRBV7-9 and TRBJ2-2; unclear D gene. V lost 7 bases and J 4 bases, leaving 10 bases between the germline ends. This CDR3 is built from 13 residues. In germline, CDR1 is SEHNR, CDR2 FQNEAQ (reference sequence). The CDR3 DNA sequence: TGTGCCAGCACCCGACACAGCACCGGGGAGCTGTTTTTT. This sequence encodes CASTRHSTGELFF.

This clone came up once. The chain carries TRBV6-1 and TRBJ2-7, with TRBD2 matching 8 bases. Germline assignment: CDR1 MNHNS and CDR2 SASEGT. J gave up 1 base and V 6 bases, and 5 bases lay outside the gene matches. The CDR3 is 14 residues long. CDR3 DNA: TGTGCCAGCAGGTTAAGCGGGGGATCCTACGAGCAGTACTTC. Amino acids: CASRLSGGSYEQYF.

The J gene is TRBJ1-1, the V gene TRBV19, with 7 nucleotides matching TRBD1. Germline values: CDR1 LNHDA, CDR2 SQIVND (reference sequence). The CDR3 length is 12 residues. V was pared by 10 bases and J by 9 bases, with 11 bases of the junction left unmatched. The DNA of the CDR3 is TGTGCCACGATAAATTCGGGACAGAAAGCTTTCTTT. Protein product: CATINSGQKAFF. The variable domain in full, with the rest retrieved from reference TRBV19 and TRBJ1-1, is DGGITQSPKYLFRKEGQNVTLSCEQNLNHDAMYWYRQDPGQGLRLIYYSQIVNDFQKGDIAEGYSVSREKKESFPLTVTSAQKNPTAFYLCATINSGQKAFFGQGTRLTVV.

This clone was detected only once. This chain connects TRBV7-2 to TRBJ2-7, with 9 bases matching TRBD1. The CDR3 length is 18 residues. Germline trimming cut 1 base from V and 0 bases from J; bases unmatched to any gene: 10. Germline V gives CDR1 SGHTA, CDR2 FQGNSA. The CDR3 bases are TGTGCCAGCAGCTTAGTGGTTCGGGGGACAGGGAGCTCCTACGAGCAGTACTTC. Amino acid sequence: CASSLVVRGTGSSYEQYF. Full variable domain (missing parts from reference TRBV7-2 and TRBJ2-7): GAGVSQSPSNKVTEKGKDVELRCDPISGHTALYWYRQSLGQGLEFLIYFQGNSAPDKSGLPSDRFSAERTGGSVSTLTIQRTQQEDSAVYLCASSLVVRGTGSSYEQYFGPGTRLTVT.

This chain links TRBV7-9 with TRBJ2-7; D is undetermined. Trimming pared 1 base from V and 5 bases from J, leaving 9 bases between. Germline assignment: CDR1 SEHNR and CDR2 FQNEAQ (reference sequence). CDR3 size: 13 residues. CDR3 sequence reads: CASSLVERHEQYF. CDR3 nucleotides: TGTGCCAGCAGCTTAGTCGAGCGCCACGAGCAGTACTTC.